This T cell receptor beta chain was identified during a study of blood T cell repertoires in COVID-19. Study context: Both acute and convalescent COVID-19 samples were obtained from the United States, Italy and Spain. T cells, B-cell-depleted T cells, or PBMCs provided the cDNA or gDNA that served as material.

After removal of 7 bases from V and 5 bases from J, the junction contained 6 bases not matched to a gene. CDR1 SQVTM and CDR2 ANQGSEA come from the germline V gene. The CDR3 runs to 12 residues. Study processing details: It was from reference gene primer amplification that nucleated cell counts were estimated. The method was immunoSEQ multiplex PCR; TCRdb's version includes in-frame clones alone and lacks a portion of them. D and trimming come from the DNA, and the V and J calls and clone size come from that table. The data contain 130,000 or so clones, roughly 90% of them singletons. Specimen: peripheral blood. This receptor was obtained from a man between 65 and 85 years old with active COVID-19. The chain is built from TRBV29-1 and TRBJ2-5; 8 bases are a match to TRBD1. This chain's CDR3 is CSESGQVETQYF. For the CDR3, the DNA is TGCAGCGAGTCGGGACAGGTGGAGACCCAGTACTTC.